One sample yielded the 23 T cell receptor beta chains listed below, sequenced in a study of blood T cells in healthy people across ages. A sample-barcoded 5' primer and a J-beta primer mix were used in a second PCR of roughly 6 to 11 cycles. TCRdb re-called the 5' RACE reads with MiXCR, one entry per CDR3 protein. The profile shows some 1.7 million distinct CDR3 sequences, about 28% of them singletons. Source material: blood. Source of these receptors: a woman under 40 in good health.

The genes are TRBV5-1 and TRBJ2-7; D remains ambiguous. CDR3 length: 16 amino acids. Germline V lookup: CDR1 SGHRS, CDR2 YFSETQ. Trimming took 4 bases from V and 0 from J, leaving 17 bases between them. The CDR3 loop is CASSPRLPYSSYEQYF. In DNA, the CDR3 is TGCGCCAGCAGCCCGAGGCTGCCCTATAGCTCCTACGAGCAGTACTTC.

The chain recombines TRBV6-6 with TRBJ1-4, with D possibly TRBD1 on 5 matching bases. Trimming stripped 8 bases from V and 8 bases from J, with 15 bases between. The CDR3 has 13 residues. CDR1 and CDR2 from the germline V gene are MNHNY and SVGAGI (reference sequence). DNA of the CDR3: TGTGCCAGCTCGCGGGGGAGGGAAGAAAAACTGTTTTTT. Translation: CASSRGREEKLFF.

V and J are TRBV27 and TRBJ2-7; D may be TRBD1 or TRBD2 (5 bases each). V lost 3 bases, J lost 2 bases, and 26 bases lay in between. The CDR3 is made up of 19 amino acids. Germline values: CDR1 MNHEY, CDR2 SMNVEV (reference sequence). In DNA form, the CDR3 reads TGTGCCAGCAGTTTTGAGGTTGCCCGAAGGGACGGCGCGACCTACGAGCAGTACTTC. Amino acids: CASSFEVARRDGATYEQYF.

This sequence joins TRBV10-2 and TRBJ1-5, with D uncertain. CDR1 is WSHSY and CDR2 is SAAADI in the germline V gene. The CDR3 is 13 amino acids. Trimming removed 2 bases from V and 7 bases from J, with 9 bases in between. Here the CDR3 DNA reads TGCGCCAGCAGTGAGGGGCGGGGACAGCCCCAGCATTTT. This translates into CASSEGRGQPQHF.

V and J are TRBV7-9 and TRBJ1-5; perhaps TRBD1 as D (5 bases). This CDR3 is built from 17 residues. Germline assignment: CDR1 SEHNR and CDR2 FQNEAQ (reference sequence). The V and J ends lost 5 bases and 4 bases respectively, with 21 bases between them. The CDR3 protein is CASSPGGGRMTNQPQHF. The CDR3 DNA sequence: TGTGCCAGCAGCCCCGGCGGGGGGAGAATGACAAATCAGCCCCAGCATTTT.

This clonotype was counted only a few times. A much larger clone lies one base from this, so it may be a read error. V and J are TRBV16 and TRBJ1-2; TRBD1 is a possible D gene (5 bases). This CDR3 is built from 15 residues. V dropped 4 bases and J dropped 4 bases, with 16 bases sitting between them. Germline V CDR1 and CDR2: KGHSY, FQNENV. As DNA, the CDR3 is TGTGCCAGCAGCCCCTTTGTACAGGCCGGCTATGGCTACACCTTC. Its protein product is CASSPFVQAGYGYTF. Complete variable domain (other parts from reference TRBV16 and TRBJ1-2): GEEVAQTPKHLVRGEGQKAKLYCAPIKGHSYVFWYQQVLKNEFKFLISFQNENVFDETGMPKERFSAKCLPNSPCSLEIQATKLEDSAVYFCASSPFVQAGYGYTFGSGTRLTVV.

In this sample, this clonotype turned up many times. The chain recombines TRBV20-1 with TRBJ2-7, with 8 bases lining up with TRBD1. The CDR3 sequence is 13 residues long. V shed 6 bases, J shed 6 bases, and the junction held 10 bases outside the gene matches. CDR1 is DFQATT, CDR2 SNEGSKA, per germline (reference sequence). The CDR3: CSAKQGGGFEQYF. For the CDR3, the DNA is TGCAGTGCAAAACAGGGGGGTGGTTTCGAGCAGTACTTC.

The rearrangement uses TRBV10-3 and TRBJ1-3, with D possibly TRBD1 on 5 matching bases. V lost 4 bases to trimming and J lost 1 base, with 14 bases between them. Germline V gene lookup returns CDR1 ENHRY and CDR2 SYGVKD. There are 16 residues in the CDR3. This chain's CDR3 is CAISARNSGSGNTIYF. The CDR3 nucleotides are TGTGCCATCAGTGCCAGAAATTCAGGGTCTGGAAACACCATATATTTT.

This chain connects TRBV3-1 to TRBJ2-1; a weak D match, TRBD2 (6 bases). This CDR3 has 15 residues. V gave up 5 bases and J gave up 7 bases, with 18 bases separating them. The germline V gene has CDR1 LGHDT and CDR2 YNNKEL (reference sequence). The DNA for the CDR3 is TGTGCCAGCAGCTGGGAGCGGGCAAGCAGAAATGAGCAGTTCTTC. Protein product: CASSWERASRNEQFF.

Regarding this clonotype: A much larger clonotype is one base distant, so this may be a read error. V gene TRBV12-3 or TRBV12-4 combines with J gene TRBJ2-7, with TRBD2 identical over 9 bases. The CDR3 consists of 15 residues. Trimming at V came to 5 bases and at J to 6 bases, leaving 11 bases not matched to a gene. DNA of the CDR3: TGTGCCAGCAGTCTCAGCGGGAGGCGTAAAAGCGAGCAGTACTTC. It translates to CASSLSGRRKSEQYF.

This chain uses TRBV5-5 with TRBJ1-4; unclear D gene. Germline V gene data show CDR1 as SGHKS and CDR2 as YYEKEE (reference sequence). The CDR3 length is 13 residues. V shed 1 base and J shed 8 bases, with 9 bases lying between them. The CDR3 DNA reads TGTGCCAGCAGCTTGTCTACTGGGGAAAAACTGTTTTTT. It specifies CASSLSTGEKLFF. Full variable domain (remainder filled in from reference TRBV5-5 and TRBJ1-4): DAGVTQSPTHLIKTRGQQVTLRCSPISGHKSVSWYQQVLGQGPQFIFQYYEKEERGRGNFPDRFSARQFPNYSSELNVNALLLGDSALYLCASSLSTGEKLFFGSGTQLSVL.

The chain uses TRBV7-6 and TRBJ2-7, with TRBD1 matching 7 bases. Per the germline V gene, CDR1 is SGHVS and CDR2 is FNYEAQ. The CDR3 runs to 19 residues. Trimming cost V 5 bases and J 0 bases; bases outside gene matches: 19. The chain's CDR3 is CASSQDREGIKLISYEQYF. CDR3 sequence (DNA): TGTGCCAGCAGCCAAGACAGGGAAGGGATTAAGCTGATCTCCTACGAGCAGTACTTC.

The rearrangement links TRBV6-5 to TRBJ1-2, with 10 bases fitting TRBD1. J was trimmed by 2 bases and V by 5 bases; bases with no gene match: 8. This CDR3 is 16 amino acids long. Germline V gene data show CDR1 as MNHEY and CDR2 as SVGAGI. The CDR3 loop is CASSTPGTGENYGYTF. The CDR3 DNA follows: TGTGCCAGCAGTACACCCGGGACAGGGGAAAACTATGGCTACACCTTC.

This clonotype appeared a few times. A much larger clone sits a single nucleotide away, making a read error possible. V gene TRBV5-1 combines with J gene TRBJ2-7; no clear D. Germline CDR1 reads SGHRS; CDR2 reads YFSETQ. This CDR3 is built from 12 residues. Written as DNA, the CDR3 is TGCACCAGCAGCTCGAATAAGGACGAGCAGTACTTC. This translates into CTSSSNKDEQYF.

In its sample, this clonotype was seen a few times. The rearrangement links TRBV5-5 to TRBJ2-4; 9 positions agree with TRBD1. The J segment lost 8 bases and the V segment lost 0 bases, leaving 9 bases of the junction unmatched. This CDR3 comprises 16 residues. Germline assignment: CDR1 SGHKS and CDR2 YYEKEE (reference sequence). CDR3 region: CASSLVYRGRLDIQYF. The CDR3 region has the DNA TGTGCCAGCAGCTTGGTCTACAGGGGGCGTTTAGACATTCAGTACTTC.

With regard to this clonotype: A read error may explain this, as a much larger clone is one base away. The chain joins TRBV4-2 to TRBJ2-5; D might be TRBD1 (6 bases). The end of the DNA fits TRBJ2-7 better, so the J call may be wrong. The CDR3 contains 14 residues. Per the germline V gene, CDR1 is LGHNA and CDR2 is YNFKEQ. CDR3 DNA sequence: TGTGCCGGCAGCCAAGTTCTCAGGGGTTACGAGCAGTACTTC. Translated: CAGSQVLRGYEQYF.

This clonotype was seen a few times. The chain is built from TRBV10-3 and TRBJ2-1; unclear D gene. With 4 bases removed from V and 5 bases from J, the gap between germline ends came to 9 bases. The CDR3 contains 13 residues. Germline CDR1 is ENHRY and CDR2 is SYGVKD. CDR3 coding DNA: TGTGCCATCAGTGCCGAAGACGACAATGAGCAGTTCTTC. Translated: CAISAEDDNEQFF.

The chain employs TRBV18 and TRBJ2-7; D unclear. The germline CDR1 and CDR2 sequences are KGHSH and LQKENI. The CDR3 length is 11 residues. The V end was cut by 5 bases, the J end by 7 bases, with 9 bases between. The CDR3 loop reads CASSSPQEQYF. For the CDR3, the DNA is TGTGCCAGCTCAAGCCCTCAGGAGCAGTACTTC.

This chain joins TRBV10-3 and TRBJ2-7, with D perhaps TRBD1 (5 bases). This CDR3 has 13 residues. Germline V gene data show CDR1 as ENHRY and CDR2 as SYGVKD. Deletions cut 6 bases from V and 1 base from J, with 10 bases between. CDR3: CAIRAGQSYEQYF. The CDR3 coding sequence is TGTGCCATCAGGGCAGGGCAGTCCTACGAGCAGTACTTC.

Concerning this clonotype itself: At one of its ends the junction is not consistent with the germline gene, which may arise from a read error. V usage is TRBV14 and J usage is TRBJ2-1; D gene uncertain. The CDR3 extends over 14 amino acids. Germline V lookup: CDR1 SGHDN, CDR2 FVKESK. CDR3 amino acids: CASSQEATYNERFF. The CDR3, as DNA: TGTGCCAGCAGCCAAGAAGCGACATACAATGAGCGGTTCTTC.

On this clonotype itself: A read error may explain this, as a much larger clone is one base away. The chain recombines TRBV6-5 with TRBJ2-6; 7 positions agree with TRBD1. This CDR3 region has 15 residues. Germline CDR1 is MNHEY and CDR2 is SVGAGI. CDR3 DNA sequence: TGTGCCGGCAGGGCAGGGGGTACTGGGGCCAACGTCCTGACTTTC. Its translation: CAGRAGGTGANVLTF.

This clonotype was seen ten or more times. This rearrangement joins TRBV20-1 to TRBJ2-4, with 14 bases identical to TRBD2. The CDR3 covers 14 residues. Trimming removed 6 bases from V and 7 bases from J; junction bases left unmatched: 5. Germline V lookup: CDR1 DFQATT, CDR2 SNEGSKA (reference sequence). CDR3 bases: TGCAGTGCCAGGACTAGCGGGAGGTCTAACATTCAGTACTTC. It yields the protein CSARTSGRSNIQYF.

This clonotype was recorded at least ten times. V and J are TRBV6-5 and TRBJ2-1; the D gene is possibly TRBD2 (6 bases). CDR1 MNHEY and CDR2 SVGAGI come from the germline V gene. Trimming shortened V by 8 bases and J by 4 bases, and 15 bases separated the two germline ends. This CDR3 has 14 residues. The CDR3 region is CASVGTSRYNEQFF. Here the CDR3 DNA reads TGTGCCAGCGTCGGTACTAGCAGGTACAATGAGCAGTTCTTC.